This record covers a single TCR beta chain. The antigen is not known. The sample originates from a study of T-cell memory formation after mild COVID-19. 5'RACE, which relied on constant-segment primers, yielded TCR alpha and TCR beta cDNA libraries carrying sample barcodes and UMIs. A single record per CDR3 protein comes from TCRdb applying MiXCR to the 5' RACE reads. This table has 350,000 to 500,000 distinct CDR3 sequences, around a quarter appearing once. The study's findings and limits: Those CD4+ clones that contracted were mainly in CM and EM (CD8+ ones in EMRA). Prior to infection, memory already included some responding clones, suggesting cross-reactive memory joined. What remained unconfirmed was the SARS-CoV-2 specificity of second-wave clones peaking on day 37.

Trimming cost V 4 bases and J 0 bases; bases outside gene matches: 6. In germline, CDR1 is SGHRS, CDR2 YFSETQ. The CDR3 spans 18 residues. The genes are TRBV5-1 and TRBJ2-1, with 14 bases matching TRBD2. Sequencing input: PBMCs or a T cell subset sorted from them (not recorded which). This TCR was sampled from an adult woman who had mild COVID-19 (a few samples of this study predate the infection). Cell type and time point are not known. This chain's CDR3 is CASSPWTSGGSSYNEQFF. The DNA for the CDR3 is TGCGCCAGCAGCCCCTGGACTAGCGGGGGGAGCTCCTACAATGAGCAGTTCTTC. Full variable domain (rest looked up from reference TRBV5-1 and TRBJ2-1): KAGVTQTPRYLIKTRGQQVTLSCSPISGHRSVSWYQQTPGQGLQFLFEYFSETQRNKGNFPGRFSGRQFSNSRSEMNVSTLELGDSALYLCASSPWTSGGSSYNEQFFGPGTRLTVL.